A selection of T cell receptor beta chains follows, all from one sample in a study of OX40 agonist ivuxolimab in advanced cancers. The protocol was immunoSEQ multiplex PCR, while the TCRdb copy is restricted to in-frame clones and leaves out a portion. The repertoire includes 65,000 to 80,000 clones, around 90% of them detected once, and approximately 9.9% sits in the top ten. Specimen: CD4+ or CD8+ T cells sorted from blood, collected in a trial of the OX40 agonist ivuxolimab. The origin of the receptors is an adult with an advanced solid tumor such as melanoma, head and neck, liver or kidney cancer. Both conserved end residues are part of each CDR3. D genes are given only for firm matches. Clone size is shown for a subset of rows, as once, few, many or a class of expanded clone.

j_call: TRBJ2-1
v_call: TRBV14
clone_size: -
d_call: -
cdr3_aa: CASSQGLGSPNEQFF
cdr3_nt: TGTGCCAGCAGCCAAGGACTAGGATCCCCCAATGAGCAGTTCTTC

j_call: TRBJ2-7
v_call: TRBV30
clone_size: -
d_call: TRBD1
cdr3_aa: CACGQVSYEQYF
cdr3_nt: TGTGCCTGCGGACAGGTATCCTACGAGCAGTACTTC

j_call: TRBJ2-3
v_call: TRBV6-4
clone_size: few
d_call: TRBD2
cdr3_aa: CASSPTSGGTDTQYF
cdr3_nt: TGTGCCAGCAGCCCGACTAGCGGGGGCACAGATACGCAGTATTTT

j_call: TRBJ1-1
v_call: TRBV5-1
clone_size: -
d_call: -
cdr3_aa: CASSFVGMNTEAFF
cdr3_nt: TGCGCCAGCAGCTTTGTGGGGATGAACACTGAAGCTTTCTTT

j_call: TRBJ2-5
v_call: TRBV9
clone_size: -
d_call: TRBD1
cdr3_aa: CASSGGQERQTQYF
cdr3_nt: TGTGCCAGCAGCGGGGGACAGGAGAGACAGACCCAGTACTTC

j_call: TRBJ2-5
v_call: TRBV7-9
clone_size: few
d_call: -
cdr3_aa: CASSFDGGLRETQYF
cdr3_nt: TGTGCCAGCAGCTTCGACGGGGGCTTGCGGGAGACCCAGTACTTC

j_call: TRBJ2-1
v_call: TRBV6-5
clone_size: -
d_call: TRBD2
cdr3_aa: CASSYSGGAYNEQFF
cdr3_nt: TGTGCCAGCAGCTATAGCGGGGGGGCCTACAATGAGCAGTTCTTC

j_call: TRBJ2-1
v_call: TRBV4-1
clone_size: -
d_call: -
cdr3_aa: CASSQGGGYNEQFF
cdr3_nt: TGCGCCAGCAGCCAAGGAGGGGGCTACAATGAGCAGTTCTTC

j_call: TRBJ2-5
v_call: TRBV6-1
clone_size: -
d_call: -
cdr3_aa: CACRGEGRETQYF
cdr3_nt: TGTGCCTGCCGCGGCGAAGGCCGCGAGACCCAGTACTTC

j_call: TRBJ2-3
v_call: TRBV5-1
clone_size: -
d_call: -
cdr3_aa: CASSSDPPLADTQYF
cdr3_nt: TGCGCCAGCAGCTCGGACCCCCCCCTCGCGGATACGCAGTATTTT

j_call: TRBJ1-1
v_call: TRBV7-9
clone_size: -
d_call: -
cdr3_aa: CASSLHPEAFF
cdr3_nt: TGTGCCAGCAGCCTCCACCCTGAAGCTTTCTTT

j_call: TRBJ1-1
v_call: TRBV19
clone_size: -
d_call: -
cdr3_aa: CASSVTGMNTEAFF
cdr3_nt: TGTGCCAGTAGTGTTACAGGGATGAACACTGAAGCTTTCTTT

j_call: TRBJ1-6
v_call: TRBV13
clone_size: once
d_call: TRBD1
cdr3_aa: CASSWGQGAVSPLHF
cdr3_nt: TGTGCCAGCAGCTGGGGGCAGGGGGCTGTATCACCCCTCCACTTT

j_call: TRBJ1-2
v_call: TRBV13
clone_size: once
d_call: -
cdr3_aa: CASSLRGYLYGYTF
cdr3_nt: TGTGCCAGCAGCTTAAGAGGGTACCTTTATGGCTACACCTTC

j_call: TRBJ1-2
v_call: TRBV5-4
clone_size: -
d_call: TRBD1
cdr3_aa: CASSWGPLDRPNYGYTF
cdr3_nt: TGTGCCAGCAGCTGGGGGCCCCTGGACAGGCCTAACTATGGCTACACCTTC

j_call: TRBJ2-6
v_call: TRBV2
clone_size: -
d_call: TRBD1
cdr3_aa: CASRAIGGWRDRNSRGSGANVLTF
cdr3_nt: TGTGCCAGCAGGGCGATAGGTGGTTGGAGGGACAGGAATAGTAGGGGCTCTGGGGCCAACGTCCTGACTTTC

j_call: TRBJ1-5
v_call: TRBV9
clone_size: -
d_call: -
cdr3_aa: CASSVAGASNQPQHF
cdr3_nt: TGTGCCAGCAGCGTAGCAGGGGCCAGCAATCAGCCCCAGCATTTT

j_call: TRBJ2-7
v_call: TRBV12-2
clone_size: once
d_call: -
cdr3_aa: CASRLAGVFTYEQYF
cdr3_nt: TGTGCAAGTCGCTTAGCAGGGGTCTTCACCTACGAGCAGTACTTC

j_call: TRBJ2-5
v_call: TRBV10-3
clone_size: -
d_call: TRBD2
cdr3_aa: CAISESPGLVEETQYF
cdr3_nt: TGTGCCATCAGTGAGTCACCGGGACTAGTAGAAGAGACCCAGTACTTC

j_call: TRBJ1-2
v_call: TRBV5-4
clone_size: -
d_call: -
cdr3_aa: CASSGWTDTNYGYTF
cdr3_nt: TGTGCCAGCAGCGGATGGACGGACACTAACTATGGCTACACCTTC

j_call: TRBJ2-1
v_call: TRBV6-5
clone_size: -
d_call: TRBD2
cdr3_aa: CASSYAGTSGGAPQFF
cdr3_nt: TGTGCCAGCAGTTATGCGGGGACTAGCGGGGGGGCCCCCCAGTTCTTC

j_call: TRBJ1-5
v_call: TRBV5-1
clone_size: -
d_call: -
cdr3_aa: CASSLSAGDQPQHF
cdr3_nt: TGCGCCAGCAGCTTAAGTGCGGGGGATCAGCCCCAGCATTTT

j_call: TRBJ1-1
v_call: TRBV14
clone_size: -
d_call: -
cdr3_aa: CASSQDGQDNTEAFF
cdr3_nt: TGTGCCAGCAGCCAAGATGGGCAGGACAACACTGAAGCTTTCTTT

j_call: TRBJ2-1
v_call: TRBV4-1
clone_size: -
d_call: TRBD2
cdr3_aa: CASSHLLAGGLINEQFF
cdr3_nt: TGCGCCAGCAGCCACCTACTAGCGGGGGGGCTTATCAATGAGCAGTTCTTC

j_call: TRBJ1-1
v_call: TRBV30
clone_size: -
d_call: -
cdr3_aa: CAWTLGVVMNTEAFF
cdr3_nt: TGTGCCTGGACCTTAGGGGTCGTCATGAACACTGAAGCTTTCTTT

j_call: TRBJ2-7
v_call: TRBV7-9
clone_size: -
d_call: TRBD1
cdr3_aa: CASSPTGSYEQYF
cdr3_nt: TGTGCCAGCAGCCCGACAGGGTCCTACGAGCAGTACTTC

j_call: TRBJ2-1
v_call: TRBV7-8
clone_size: -
d_call: -
cdr3_aa: CASSGWPSANEQFF
cdr3_nt: TGTGCCAGCAGCGGATGGCCCTCAGCCAATGAGCAGTTCTTC

j_call: TRBJ1-3
v_call: TRBV7-8
clone_size: -
d_call: -
cdr3_aa: CASSSSGVGNTIYF
cdr3_nt: TGTGCCAGCAGCTCCTCAGGGGTTGGAAACACCATATATTTT

j_call: TRBJ2-3
v_call: TRBV13
clone_size: -
d_call: TRBD2
cdr3_aa: CASSLGLAGENTQYF
cdr3_nt: TGTGCCAGCAGCTTAGGGCTAGCGGGGGAGAATACGCAGTATTTT

j_call: TRBJ1-3
v_call: TRBV28
clone_size: -
d_call: TRBD1
cdr3_aa: CASSPEQGSSGNTIYF
cdr3_nt: TGTGCCAGCAGTCCCGAACAGGGGAGCTCTGGAAACACCATATATTTT

j_call: TRBJ1-2
v_call: TRBV9
clone_size: -
d_call: TRBD1
cdr3_aa: CASSVPQTGEDGYTF
cdr3_nt: TGTGCCAGCAGCGTACCCCAGACAGGGGAGGATGGCTACACCTTC

j_call: TRBJ2-5
v_call: TRBV2
clone_size: -
d_call: TRBD1
cdr3_aa: CASSEGDRGLETQYF
cdr3_nt: TGTGCCAGCAGTGAAGGGGACAGGGGGTTAGAGACCCAGTACTTC

j_call: TRBJ1-1
v_call: TRBV19
clone_size: -
d_call: -
cdr3_aa: CAGRTGFAEAFF
cdr3_nt: TGTGCCGGACGTACAGGGTTCGCTGAAGCTTTCTTT

j_call: TRBJ2-7
v_call: TRBV9
clone_size: -
d_call: TRBD1
cdr3_aa: CASSLGTGANEQYF
cdr3_nt: TGTGCCAGCAGCTTAGGGACAGGGGCCAACGAGCAGTACTTC

j_call: TRBJ2-7
v_call: TRBV2
clone_size: -
d_call: TRBD1
cdr3_aa: CASSETRTGEHEQYF
cdr3_nt: TGTGCCAGCAGTGAAACTAGGACAGGGGAACACGAGCAGTACTTC

j_call: TRBJ1-2
v_call: TRBV4-1
clone_size: -
d_call: -
cdr3_aa: CASSPAGQLNYGYTF
cdr3_nt: TGCGCCAGCAGCCCGGCGGGGCAGCTTAACTATGGCTACACCTTC

j_call: TRBJ1-5
v_call: TRBV6-1
clone_size: -
d_call: TRBD1
cdr3_aa: CASSGIRDRAEPQHF
cdr3_nt: TGTGCCAGCAGTGGAATCCGGGACAGGGCTGAGCCCCAGCATTTT

j_call: TRBJ1-5
v_call: TRBV7-9
clone_size: once
d_call: -
cdr3_aa: CASSLAGGVSPQHF
cdr3_nt: TGTGCCAGCAGCTTGGCGGGAGGGGTTAGTCCCCAGCATTTT

j_call: TRBJ1-2
v_call: TRBV6-5
clone_size: -
d_call: -
cdr3_aa: CASSPLDGSYGYTF
cdr3_nt: TGTGCCAGCAGTCCTCTGGACGGATCCTATGGCTACACCTTC

j_call: TRBJ2-7
v_call: TRBV5-1
clone_size: -
d_call: -
cdr3_aa: CASSPAGVGYEQYF
cdr3_nt: TGCGCCAGCAGCCCCGCGGGCGTCGGCTACGAGCAGTACTTC

j_call: TRBJ2-7
v_call: TRBV27
clone_size: -
d_call: TRBD1
cdr3_aa: CASRPGQGTGWGSYEQYF
cdr3_nt: TGTGCCAGCAGGCCGGGACAGGGGACTGGCTGGGGTTCCTACGAGCAGTACTTC

j_call: TRBJ1-2
v_call: TRBV2
clone_size: -
d_call: TRBD1
cdr3_aa: CASGAGQGEGYGYTF
cdr3_nt: TGTGCCAGCGGGGCAGGACAGGGGGAAGGGTATGGCTACACCTTC

j_call: TRBJ1-6
v_call: TRBV23-1
clone_size: few
d_call: -
cdr3_aa: CASSQSGPAHF
cdr3_nt: TGCGCCAGCAGTCAATCGGGGCCGGCCCACTTT

j_call: TRBJ2-3
v_call: TRBV28
clone_size: -
d_call: TRBD1
cdr3_aa: CASSNTGQGVADTQYF
cdr3_nt: TGTGCCAGCAGTAACACGGGACAGGGGGTGGCAGATACGCAGTATTTT

j_call: TRBJ2-7
v_call: TRBV5-4
clone_size: -
d_call: TRBD1
cdr3_aa: CASSLGATGSYEQYF
cdr3_nt: TGTGCCAGCAGCTTGGGGGCGACAGGGTCTTACGAGCAGTACTTC

j_call: TRBJ2-7
v_call: TRBV9
clone_size: few
d_call: -
cdr3_aa: CASSVGTLGYEQYF
cdr3_nt: TGTGCCAGCAGCGTAGGAACTCTAGGGTACGAGCAGTACTTC

j_call: TRBJ2-5
v_call: TRBV5-1
clone_size: -
d_call: -
cdr3_aa: CASSLVGETQYF
cdr3_nt: TGCGCCAGCAGCTTAGTCGGAGAGACCCAGTACTTC

j_call: TRBJ1-5
v_call: TRBV10-1
clone_size: -
d_call: -
cdr3_aa: CASPRGDSNQPQHF
cdr3_nt: TGCGCCAGCCCCCGGGGGGATAGCAATCAGCCCCAGCATTTT

j_call: TRBJ2-7
v_call: TRBV27
clone_size: -
d_call: -
cdr3_aa: CASSSRQIPAYEQYF
cdr3_nt: TGTGCCAGCAGTTCCAGACAGATTCCGGCCTACGAGCAGTACTTC

j_call: TRBJ1-2
v_call: TRBV5-6
clone_size: few
d_call: TRBD1
cdr3_aa: CASSSSGQGSNYGYTF
cdr3_nt: TGTGCCAGCAGCTCTTCGGGACAGGGATCCAACTATGGCTACACCTTC

j_call: TRBJ2-3
v_call: TRBV6-4
clone_size: -
d_call: -
cdr3_aa: CASSDSRTDGADTQYF
cdr3_nt: TGTGCCAGCAGTGACTCGAGAACGGACGGGGCAGATACGCAGTATTTT

j_call: TRBJ2-7
v_call: TRBV5-4
clone_size: once
d_call: TRBD2
cdr3_aa: CASSPIPGLAGAFSYEQYF
cdr3_nt: TGTGCCAGCAGCCCTATACCGGGACTAGCGGGGGCCTTCTCCTACGAGCAGTACTTC

j_call: TRBJ1-2
v_call: TRBV12-2
clone_size: -
d_call: -
cdr3_aa: CASRTPYGYTF
cdr3_nt: TGTGCAAGTCGCACACCGTATGGCTACACCTTC

j_call: TRBJ2-2
v_call: TRBV7-3
clone_size: -
d_call: -
cdr3_aa: CASSLIPEEAGELFF
cdr3_nt: TGTGCCAGCAGCTTAATTCCGGAGGAAGCCGGGGAGCTGTTTTTT

j_call: TRBJ1-1
v_call: TRBV2
clone_size: -
d_call: -
cdr3_aa: CASSPQLSFMNTEAFF
cdr3_nt: TGTGCCAGCTCCCCACAGCTCTCCTTCATGAACACTGAAGCTTTCTTT